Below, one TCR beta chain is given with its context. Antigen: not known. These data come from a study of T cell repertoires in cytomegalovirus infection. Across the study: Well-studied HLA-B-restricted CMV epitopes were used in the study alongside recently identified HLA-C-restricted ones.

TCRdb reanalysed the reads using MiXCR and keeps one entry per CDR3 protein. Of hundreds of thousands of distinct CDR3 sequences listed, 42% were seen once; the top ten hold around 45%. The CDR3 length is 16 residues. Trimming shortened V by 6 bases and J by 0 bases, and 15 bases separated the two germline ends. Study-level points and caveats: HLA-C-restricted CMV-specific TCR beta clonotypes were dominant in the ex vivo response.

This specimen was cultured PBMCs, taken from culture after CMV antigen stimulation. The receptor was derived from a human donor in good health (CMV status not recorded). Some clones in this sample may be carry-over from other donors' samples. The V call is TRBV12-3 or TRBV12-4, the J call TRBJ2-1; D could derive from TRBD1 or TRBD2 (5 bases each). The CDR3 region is CASRLSGTNSYNEQFF. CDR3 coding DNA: TGTGCCAGCAGGCTATCGGGGACCAACTCCTACAATGAGCAGTTCTTC.